This T cell receptor beta chain stems from a study of blood T cell repertoires in COVID-19. Only in-frame clones appear in the TCRdb table, and some are missing; sequencing was by immunoSEQ multiplex PCR. The sample holds tens of thousands of clones; 77% are singletons and the top ten take around 30%. The V end lost 1 base, the J end lost 0 bases, and 7 bases lay between the germline ends. The germline V gene encodes CDR1 SGHRS and CDR2 YFSETQ. The CDR3 extends over 15 amino acids. The chain joins TRBV5-1 to TRBJ1-4, with D perhaps TRBD1 (5 bases). This receptor was identified in a woman in her 70s with acute or convalescent COVID-19. Sequencing was carried out using peripheral blood. The DNA of the CDR3 is TGCGCCAGCAGCTTGCTGACAGCAACTAATGAAAAACTGTTTTTT. It codes for CASSLLTATNEKLFF.